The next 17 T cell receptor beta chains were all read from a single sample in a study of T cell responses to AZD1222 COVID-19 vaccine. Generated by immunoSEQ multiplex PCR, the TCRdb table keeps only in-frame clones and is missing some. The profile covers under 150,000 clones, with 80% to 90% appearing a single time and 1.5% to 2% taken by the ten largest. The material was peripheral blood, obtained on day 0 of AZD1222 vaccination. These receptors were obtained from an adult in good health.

For the CDR3, the DNA is TGTGCCAGCAGCTTCGGGACTAGCGACTCCTACGAGCAGTACTTC. Translating it yields CASSFGTSDSYEQYF. J is TRBJ2-7 and V is TRBV7-2, with 10 bases identical to TRBD2. CDR1 and CDR2 (germline): SGHTA, FQGNSA. This CDR3 region has 15 residues. Trimming took 3 bases from V and 0 from J; bases not matched to a gene: 2.

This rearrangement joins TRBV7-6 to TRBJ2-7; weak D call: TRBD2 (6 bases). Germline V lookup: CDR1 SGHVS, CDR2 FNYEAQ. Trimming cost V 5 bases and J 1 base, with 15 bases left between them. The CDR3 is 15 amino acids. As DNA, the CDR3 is TGTGCCAGCAGCGGCTCTGCCGGGAGTTCCTACGAGCAGTACTTC. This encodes CASSGSAGSSYEQYF.

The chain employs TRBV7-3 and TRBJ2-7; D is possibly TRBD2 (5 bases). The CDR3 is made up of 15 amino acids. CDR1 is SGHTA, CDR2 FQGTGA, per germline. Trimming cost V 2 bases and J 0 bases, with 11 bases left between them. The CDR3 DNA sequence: TGTGCCAGCAGCTTATACGGGATCAGCTCCTACGAGCAGTACTTC. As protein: CASSLYGISSYEQYF.

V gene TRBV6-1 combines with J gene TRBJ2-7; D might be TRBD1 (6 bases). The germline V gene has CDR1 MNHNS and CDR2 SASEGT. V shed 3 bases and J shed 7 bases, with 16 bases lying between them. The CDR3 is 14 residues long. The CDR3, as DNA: TGTGCCAGCAGTGAGATCAGGGGTTATCGGGAGCAGTACTTC. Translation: CASSEIRGYREQYF.

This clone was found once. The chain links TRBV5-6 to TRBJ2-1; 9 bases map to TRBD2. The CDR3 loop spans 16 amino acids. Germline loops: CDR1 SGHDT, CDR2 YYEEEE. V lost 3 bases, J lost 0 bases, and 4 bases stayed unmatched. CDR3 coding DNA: TGTGCCAGCAGCTGGGGTAGCGGGAGCTCCTACAATGAGCAGTTCTTC. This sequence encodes CASSWGSGSSYNEQFF.

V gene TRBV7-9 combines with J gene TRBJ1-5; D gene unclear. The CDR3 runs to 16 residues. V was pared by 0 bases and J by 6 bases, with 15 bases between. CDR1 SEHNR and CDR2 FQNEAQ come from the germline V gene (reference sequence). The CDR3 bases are TGTGCCAGCAGCTTAGCTGATTCAGGTACCGGTCAGCCCCAGCATTTT. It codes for CASSLADSGTGQPQHF.

The CDR3 loop reads CASSQDRLAGRLYEQYF. CDR3 coding DNA: TGCGCCAGCAGCCAAGATCGACTAGCGGGACGACTCTACGAGCAGTACTTC. This chain connects TRBV4-1 to TRBJ2-7; 11 nucleotides match TRBD2. The germline gives CDR1 MGHRA, CDR2 YSYEKL. The trim removed 0 bases at V and 3 bases at J, leaving 7 bases unmatched. The CDR3 contains 17 residues.

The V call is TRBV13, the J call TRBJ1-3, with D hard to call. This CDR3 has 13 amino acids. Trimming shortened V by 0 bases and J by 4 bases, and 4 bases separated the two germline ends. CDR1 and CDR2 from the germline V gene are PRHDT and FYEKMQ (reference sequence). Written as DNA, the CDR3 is TGTGCCAGCAGCTTAGGGTTCGGAAACACCATATATTTT. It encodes CASSLGFGNTIYF.

The CDR3 sequence: CASRQGGEQYF. The CDR3 DNA sequence: TGTGCCAGCAGGCAGGGAGGAGAGCAGTACTTC. The genes are TRBV6-5 and TRBJ2-7; TRBD2 is a possible D gene (6 bases). Trimming stripped 6 bases from V and 7 bases from J, with 10 bases between. CDR1 and CDR2 (germline): MNHEY, SVGAGI. This CDR3 region has 11 residues.

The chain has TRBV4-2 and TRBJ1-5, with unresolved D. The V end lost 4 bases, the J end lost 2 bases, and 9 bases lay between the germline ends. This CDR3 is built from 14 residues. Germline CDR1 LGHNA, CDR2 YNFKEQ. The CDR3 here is CASSLFLGNQPQHF. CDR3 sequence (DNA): TGTGCCAGCAGCCTTTTTTTGGGCAATCAGCCCCAGCATTTT.

This chain's CDR3 is CASSLDLQDTEAFF. The CDR3 DNA is TGTGCCAGCAGCTTAGATCTACAGGACACTGAAGCTTTCTTT. The J gene is TRBJ1-1, the V gene TRBV7-2, with a possible D match to TRBD1 (5 bases). The CDR3 is made up of 14 amino acids. Germline CDR1 reads SGHTA; CDR2 reads FQGNSA. Between the trimmed V and J ends, which lost 1 base and 3 bases, there was a span of 9 bases.

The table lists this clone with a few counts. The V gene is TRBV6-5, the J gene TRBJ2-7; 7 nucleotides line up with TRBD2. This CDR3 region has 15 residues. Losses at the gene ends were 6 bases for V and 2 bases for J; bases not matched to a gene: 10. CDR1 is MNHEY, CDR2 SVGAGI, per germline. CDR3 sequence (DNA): TGTGCCAGCAGGGCAAACCCCGGGACTACCTACGAGCAGTACTTC. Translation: CASRANPGTTYEQYF.

Here the CDR3 DNA reads TGTGCCAGCAGCCCTGGGGGGCTAGGAACTAATGAAAAACTGTTTTTT. The encoded protein is CASSPGGLGTNEKLFF. The chain has TRBV11-3 and TRBJ1-4; D perhaps matches TRBD1 (6 bases). In germline, CDR1 is SGHNT, CDR2 YENEEA. The germline V and J ends were trimmed by 5 bases and 1 base, with 14 bases remaining between them. The CDR3 contains 16 residues.

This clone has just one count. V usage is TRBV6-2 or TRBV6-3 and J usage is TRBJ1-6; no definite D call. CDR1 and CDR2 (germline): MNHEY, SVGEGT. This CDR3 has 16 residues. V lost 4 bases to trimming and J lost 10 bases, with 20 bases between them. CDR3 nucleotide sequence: TGTGCCAGCAGTTCGTTTGTTCGCCGTGGGGTCTCACCCCTCCACTTT. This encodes CASSSFVRRGVSPLHF.

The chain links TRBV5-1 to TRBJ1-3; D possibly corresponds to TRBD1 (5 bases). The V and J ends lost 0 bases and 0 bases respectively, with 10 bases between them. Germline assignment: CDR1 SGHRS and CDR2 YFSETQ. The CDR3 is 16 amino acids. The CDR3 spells CASSLDRPPSGNTIYF. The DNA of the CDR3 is TGCGCCAGCAGCTTGGACAGGCCGCCCTCTGGAAACACCATATATTTT. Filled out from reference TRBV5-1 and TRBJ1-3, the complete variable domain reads KAGVTQTPRYLIKTRGQQVTLSCSPISGHRSVSWYQQTPGQGLQFLFEYFSETQRNKGNFPGRFSGRQFSNSRSEMNVSTLELGDSALYLCASSLDRPPSGNTIYFGEGSWLTVV.

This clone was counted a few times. CDR3 nucleotides: TGTGCCACCGAGGGGGAGGGGACTGAAGCTTTCTTT. Protein product: CATEGEGTEAFF. V gene TRBV24-1 combines with J gene TRBJ1-1; D may be TRBD1 (6 bases). Germline assignment: CDR1 KGHDR and CDR2 SFDVKD. CDR3 length: 12 amino acids. V was pared by 9 bases and J by 5 bases, with 12 bases between.

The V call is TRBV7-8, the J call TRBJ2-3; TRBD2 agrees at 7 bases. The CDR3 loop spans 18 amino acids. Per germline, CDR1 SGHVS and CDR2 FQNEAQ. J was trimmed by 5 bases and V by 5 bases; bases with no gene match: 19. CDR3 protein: CASSPGRLGLTRGDTQYF. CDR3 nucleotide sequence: TGTGCCAGCAGCCCCGGGAGGCTCGGACTCACAAGGGGAGATACGCAGTATTTT.